The 26 T cell receptor beta chains given below trace back to one sample, sequenced in a study of radiation and T cells in renal cell carcinoma. TCRdb's table, derived via immunoSEQ multiplex PCR, lists solely in-frame clones and lacks some. The table lists about 170,000 clones, about 87% of them singletons, with around 10% in the top ten. The time point was: blood 4 weeks post-SBRT, at nephrectomy. Stated treatment: 15 Gy SBRT to primary tumor, nephrectomy 4 weeks later. This specimen was blood, taken from a patient whose treatment included radiotherapy and nephrectomy. These receptors came from a woman in her 50s with renal cell carcinoma.

The chain carries TRBV4-1 and TRBJ2-5; D perhaps matches TRBD1 (5 bases). The CDR3 runs to 14 residues. V was clipped by 2 bases and J by 2 bases, with 9 bases between them. Germline V gene lookup returns CDR1 MGHRA and CDR2 YSYEKL. CDR3 DNA sequence: TGCGCCAGCAGCCAATTTCACAGGCAAGAGACCCAGTACTTC. Translated, it gives CASSQFHRQETQYF.

V usage is TRBV7-2 and J usage is TRBJ1-2; D might be TRBD1 (5 bases). V lost 1 base to trimming and J lost 5 bases, with 8 bases between them. The CDR3 totals 13 residues. CDR1 is SGHTA and CDR2 is FQGNSA in the germline V gene. CDR3 DNA sequence: TGTGCCAGCAGCTTAGTTGGGGCGTATGGCTACACCTTC. It encodes CASSLVGAYGYTF.

This chain connects TRBV7-2 to TRBJ2-5; D possibly corresponds to TRBD2 (6 bases). Germline assignment: CDR1 SGHTA and CDR2 FQGNSA. Trimming cost V 5 bases and J 6 bases, with 16 bases left between them. CDR3 length equals 14 residues. CDR3 loop: CASSPSAGPKTQYF. DNA of the CDR3: TGTGCCAGCAGCCCTAGCGCGGGTCCCAAGACCCAGTACTTC. Variable domain in full (rest from reference TRBV7-2 and TRBJ2-5): GAGVSQSPSNKVTEKGKDVELRCDPISGHTALYWYRQSLGQGLEFLIYFQGNSAPDKSGLPSDRFSAERTGGSVSTLTIQRTQQEDSAVYLCASSPSAGPKTQYFGPGTRLLVL.

The J gene is TRBJ2-4, the V gene TRBV30, with TRBD2 matching 7 bases. With V trimmed by 0 bases and J by 10 bases, 6 bases remained unmatched. This CDR3 region has 13 residues. Looked up from germline, CDR1 is GTSNPN and CDR2 is SVGIG (reference sequence). The CDR3: CAWSVLGGGIQYF. CDR3 nucleotide sequence: TGTGCCTGGAGTGTATTGGGGGGAGGGATTCAGTACTTC.

The chain couples TRBV14 to TRBJ2-1, with 10 bases fitting TRBD1. CDR3 size: 17 residues. Germline V gene lookup returns CDR1 SGHDN and CDR2 FVKESK. With 3 bases clipped from V and 5 bases from J, the junction kept 10 bases outside the gene matches. The CDR3 protein is CASSHYWTGGINNEQFF. Written as DNA, the CDR3 is TGTGCCAGCAGCCACTATTGGACAGGGGGGATTAACAATGAGCAGTTCTTC.

This sequence joins TRBV5-1 and TRBJ1-1; the D is unclear. The CDR3 is made up of 11 amino acids. Germline V gives CDR1 SGHRS, CDR2 YFSETQ. Trimming removed 3 bases from V and 7 bases from J, with 7 bases in between. The CDR3 sequence: CASSSDLEAFF. The CDR3 DNA reads TGCGCCAGCAGCTCGGACCTTGAAGCTTTCTTT. Using reference TRBV5-1 and TRBJ1-1 for the parts outside the CDR3, the full variable domain is KAGVTQTPRYLIKTRGQQVTLSCSPISGHRSVSWYQQTPGQGLQFLFEYFSETQRNKGNFPGRFSGRQFSNSRSEMNVSTLELGDSALYLCASSSDLEAFFGQGTRLTVV.

The rearrangement links TRBV14 to TRBJ1-1, with D possibly being TRBD1 (6 bases). Deletions cut 0 bases from V and 0 bases from J, with 11 bases between. The germline CDR1 and CDR2 sequences are SGHDN and FVKESK. This CDR3 region has 16 residues. The CDR3 reads CASSQDGGAMNTEAFF. The CDR3 DNA reads TGTGCCAGCAGCCAAGACGGGGGCGCGATGAACACTGAAGCTTTCTTT.

The CDR3 sequence: CASSPPRDRIGNTIYF. The CDR3 DNA is TGTGCCAGCTCACCGCCCAGGGACAGAATTGGAAACACCATATATTTT. The rearrangement joins TRBV18 to TRBJ1-3; 7 nucleotides agree with TRBD1. With V trimmed by 3 bases and J by 3 bases, 8 bases remained unmatched. Germline V gene lookup returns CDR1 KGHSH and CDR2 LQKENI. The CDR3 length is 16 residues.

This chain connects TRBV11-2 to TRBJ2-7, with D perhaps matching TRBD1 (6 bases). The CDR3 spans 14 residues. Trimming shortened V by 1 base and J by 2 bases, and 9 bases separated the two germline ends. Germline values: CDR1 SGHAT, CDR2 FQNNGV. The CDR3 region has the DNA TGTGCCAGCAGCTTAGTACAGGGAACCTACGAGCAGTACTTC. It translates to CASSLVQGTYEQYF.

The chain has TRBV7-8 and TRBJ2-1; TRBD2 matches 15 bases. The CDR3 is made up of 16 amino acids. V lost 5 bases and J lost 8; bases outside the gene matches: 7. Germline CDR1 SGHVS, CDR2 FQNEAQ. CDR3 sequence reads: CASSPLGLAGGYEQFF. DNA for the CDR3: TGTGCCAGCAGCCCCTTGGGACTAGCGGGGGGCTATGAGCAGTTCTTC.

The chain uses TRBV7-2 and TRBJ2-1, with 8 nucleotides matching TRBD2. V gave up 7 bases and J gave up 5 bases; unmatched junction bases: 7. The CDR3 runs to 14 residues. Germline CDR1 SGHTA, CDR2 FQGNSA. The CDR3 sequence: CASKSSGGHNEQFF. CDR3 sequence (DNA): TGTGCCAGCAAATCGAGCGGGGGTCACAATGAGCAGTTCTTC.

This chain joins TRBV5-1 and TRBJ2-5; D is perhaps TRBD1 or TRBD2 (5 bases each). CDR1 is SGHRS, CDR2 YFSETQ, per germline. Between the trimmed V and J ends, which lost 0 bases and 5 bases, there was a span of 14 bases. CDR3 size: 15 residues. The CDR3 sequence: CASSLGGPGKETQYF. As DNA, the CDR3 is TGCGCCAGCAGCTTGGGGGGACCAGGGAAGGAGACCCAGTACTTC. Using reference TRBV5-1 and TRBJ2-5 for the parts outside the CDR3, the full variable domain is KAGVTQTPRYLIKTRGQQVTLSCSPISGHRSVSWYQQTPGQGLQFLFEYFSETQRNKGNFPGRFSGRQFSNSRSEMNVSTLELGDSALYLCASSLGGPGKETQYFGPGTRLLVL.

J is TRBJ2-3 and V is TRBV6-1; D may be TRBD2 (6 bases). There are 15 residues in the CDR3. Trimming took 5 bases from V and 2 from J, leaving 14 bases between them. Germline loops: CDR1 MNHNS, CDR2 SASEGT. In DNA form, the CDR3 reads TGTGCCAGCAGTATGGCGGGACGATTCACAGATACGCAGTATTTT. It codes for CASSMAGRFTDTQYF.

The chain uses TRBV10-3 and TRBJ1-1; no clear D. The CDR3 consists of 11 residues. CDR1 is ENHRY, CDR2 SYGVKD, per germline. With 11 bases removed from V and 1 base from J, the gap between germline ends came to 8 bases. The CDR3: CAARENTEAFF. In DNA, the CDR3 is TGTGCCGCCCGGGAGAACACTGAAGCTTTCTTT.

This clone was seen just once. J is TRBJ2-5 and V is TRBV18, with a possible D match to TRBD1 (6 bases). The germline gives CDR1 KGHSH, CDR2 LQKENI. The V gene lost 4 bases and the J gene lost 2 bases, with 11 bases spanning the gap. The CDR3 has 14 amino acids. The CDR3 sequence: CASSLRTAQETQYF. For the CDR3, the DNA is TGTGCCAGCTCACTCCGGACAGCACAAGAGACCCAGTACTTC.

This clone was seen only a few times. The CDR3 protein is CASSPGLNTGELFF. CDR3 DNA sequence: TGTGCCAGCAGTCCGGGGCTGAACACCGGGGAGCTGTTTTTT. V usage is TRBV7-3 and J usage is TRBJ2-2; D assignment may be TRBD1 or TRBD2 (5 bases each). The CDR3 sequence is 14 residues long. V lost 6 bases and J lost 1, with 9 bases in between. Germline-derived CDR1 and CDR2 are SGHTA and FQGTGA.

J is TRBJ2-7 and V is TRBV19, with 7 positions matching TRBD1. With V trimmed by 6 bases and J by 4 bases, 9 bases remained unmatched. The CDR3 loop spans 14 amino acids. Germline loops: CDR1 LNHDA, CDR2 SQIVND (reference sequence). CDR3: CASRETGRGYEQYF. CDR3 nucleotides: TGTGCCAGTAGAGAGACAGGGAGAGGGTACGAGCAGTACTTC.

In nucleotides, the CDR3 is TGTGCCAGCAGCCCAGGGACTAGCGGGGGTGCAGATACGCAGTATTTT. Translated, it gives CASSPGTSGGADTQYF. The chain uses TRBV5-8 and TRBJ2-3; TRBD2 matches at 14 bases. The germline CDR1 and CDR2 sequences are SGHTS and YDEGEE. The CDR3 contains 16 residues. The ends lost 4 bases at V and 4 bases at J; junction bases unmatched: 5.

The chain links TRBV18 to TRBJ2-7; a weak D match, TRBD2 (6 bases). The ends were cut back, 6 bases at V and 3 bases at J, with 15 bases in the middle. The CDR3 is made up of 14 amino acids. CDR1 KGHSH and CDR2 LQKENI come from the germline V gene. The chain's CDR3 is CASSPPVGGYEQYF. Written as DNA, the CDR3 is TGTGCCAGCTCCCCTCCGGTGGGGGGCTACGAGCAGTACTTC.

The chain is built from TRBV6-5 and TRBJ1-5; 7 bases line up with TRBD1. J lost 2 bases, V lost 4 bases, and 8 bases had no gene match. The CDR3 spans 16 residues. The germline CDR1 and CDR2 sequences are MNHEY and SVGAGI. CDR3 nucleotide sequence: TGTGCCAGCAGTTCTACTAACAGGGGAGGCAATCAGCCCCAGCATTTT. Amino acids: CASSSTNRGGNQPQHF.

The genes are TRBV19 and TRBJ2-7; 7 positions match TRBD1. This CDR3 has 17 amino acids. Trimming took 3 bases from V and 6 from J; bases not matched to a gene: 17. Germline loops: CDR1 LNHDA, CDR2 SQIVND (reference sequence). The CDR3, as DNA: TGTGCCAGTAGTATTGAGGGACCGGGACAGACGTTCCTCGAGCAGTACTTC. This sequence encodes CASSIEGPGQTFLEQYF.

V gene TRBV14 combines with J gene TRBJ1-1, with D possibly being TRBD1 (6 bases). Trimming took off 4 bases at V and 7 bases at J, with 13 bases between the two ends. The V gene's germline CDR1 is SGHDN and CDR2 FVKESK. The CDR3 totals 13 residues. The CDR3 DNA is TGTGCCAGCAGCCTCAACAGGGTTGGTGAAGCTTTCTTT. This codes for CASSLNRVGEAFF.

J is TRBJ2-1 and V is TRBV19, with a possible D match to TRBD2 (6 bases). This CDR3 is built from 15 residues. The V and J ends lost 6 bases and 3 bases respectively, with 15 bases between them. Germline V gene lookup returns CDR1 LNHDA and CDR2 SQIVND (reference sequence). In DNA form, the CDR3 reads TGTGCCAGTAGCCTCTGGGGGGACCACTACAATGAGCAGTTCTTC. It encodes CASSLWGDHYNEQFF.

This clone was seen a few times. The CDR3 reads CSVGQSNQPQHF. The CDR3, as DNA: TGCAGCGTTGGTCAGTCTAATCAGCCCCAGCATTTT. This chain connects TRBV29-1 to TRBJ1-5; D uncertain. The CDR3 runs 12 residues. Germline CDR1 is SQVTM and CDR2 is ANQGSEA. With 4 bases removed from V and 4 bases from J, the gap between germline ends came to 8 bases.

The chain uses TRBV9 and TRBJ1-1; possible D gene TRBD1, 6 bases. The germline CDR1 and CDR2 sequences are SGDLS and YYNGEE. V shed 0 bases and J shed 1 base, with 16 bases lying between them. This CDR3 has 17 residues. CDR3 DNA: TGTGCCAGCAGCGTAGGGCCGGGGGGGCTGACGAACACTGAAGCTTTCTTT. Protein product: CASSVGPGGLTNTEAFF.

V gene TRBV11-1 combines with J gene TRBJ2-5; D unclear. From germline, CDR1 is SGHAT and CDR2 FQDESV (reference sequence). V shed 6 bases and J shed 0 bases, with 5 bases lying between them. The CDR3 contains 12 residues. The chain's CDR3 is CASSMYQETQYF. Written as DNA, the CDR3 is TGTGCCAGCAGTATGTACCAAGAGACCCAGTACTTC.